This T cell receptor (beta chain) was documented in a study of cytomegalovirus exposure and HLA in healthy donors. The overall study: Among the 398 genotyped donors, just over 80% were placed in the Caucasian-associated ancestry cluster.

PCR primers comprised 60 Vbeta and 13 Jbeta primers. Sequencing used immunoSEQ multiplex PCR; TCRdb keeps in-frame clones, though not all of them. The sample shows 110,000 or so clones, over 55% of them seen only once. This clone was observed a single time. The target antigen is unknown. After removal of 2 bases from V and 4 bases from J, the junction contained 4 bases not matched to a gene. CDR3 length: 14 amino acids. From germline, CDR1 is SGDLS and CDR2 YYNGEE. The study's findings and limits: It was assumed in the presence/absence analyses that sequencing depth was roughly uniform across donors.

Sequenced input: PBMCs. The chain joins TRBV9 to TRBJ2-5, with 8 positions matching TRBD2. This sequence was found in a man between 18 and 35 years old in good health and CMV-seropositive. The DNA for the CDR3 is TGTGCCAGCAGCGTGTCTAGCGGGTTAGAGACCCAGTACTTC. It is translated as CASSVSSGLETQYF.